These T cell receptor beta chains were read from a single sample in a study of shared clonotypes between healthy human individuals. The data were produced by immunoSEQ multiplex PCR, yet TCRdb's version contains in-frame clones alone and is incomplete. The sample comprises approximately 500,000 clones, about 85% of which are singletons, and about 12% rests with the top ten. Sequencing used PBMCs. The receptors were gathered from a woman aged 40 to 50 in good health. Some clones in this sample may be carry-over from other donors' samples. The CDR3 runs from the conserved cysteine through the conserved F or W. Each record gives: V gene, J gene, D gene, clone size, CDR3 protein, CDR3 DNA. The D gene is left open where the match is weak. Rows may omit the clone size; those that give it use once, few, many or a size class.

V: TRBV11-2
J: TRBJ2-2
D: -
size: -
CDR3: CASSLGVTGELFF
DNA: TGTGCCAGCAGCTTAGGAGTCACCGGGGAGCTGTTTTTT

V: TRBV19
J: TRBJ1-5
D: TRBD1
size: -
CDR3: CASLDRAEGNQPQHF
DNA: TGTGCCAGTCTCGACAGGGCAGAGGGCAATCAGCCCCAGCATTTT

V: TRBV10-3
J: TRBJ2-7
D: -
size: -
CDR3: CAIAGIGIGEQYF
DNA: TGTGCCATCGCCGGGATCGGCATAGGAGAGCAGTACTTC

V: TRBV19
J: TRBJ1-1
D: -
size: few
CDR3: CASITSERNTEAFF
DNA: TGTGCCAGTATCACCTCGGAGCGGAACACTGAAGCTTTCTTT

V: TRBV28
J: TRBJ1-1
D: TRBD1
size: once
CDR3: CASRDRQGAITEAFF
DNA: TGTGCCAGCAGGGACCGACAGGGGGCAATCACTGAAGCTTTCTTT

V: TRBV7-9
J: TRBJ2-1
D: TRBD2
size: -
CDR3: CASSLVGSGRARSYNEQFF
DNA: TGTGCCAGCAGCTTAGTCGGTAGCGGGAGGGCCAGGTCCTACAATGAGCAGTTCTTC

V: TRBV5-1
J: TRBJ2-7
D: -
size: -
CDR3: CASRPESASSYEQYF
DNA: TGCGCCAGCAGGCCGGAGTCGGCGAGCTCCTACGAGCAGTACTTC

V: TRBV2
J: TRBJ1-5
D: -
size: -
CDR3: CASSLTGYVGQPQHF
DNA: TGTGCCAGCAGTCTGACAGGCTACGTAGGGCAGCCCCAGCATTTT

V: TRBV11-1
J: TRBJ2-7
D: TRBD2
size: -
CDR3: CASSLGLATYEQYF
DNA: TGTGCCAGCAGCTTAGGACTAGCGACCTACGAGCAGTACTTC

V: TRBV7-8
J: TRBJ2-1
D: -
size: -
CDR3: CASSSPGVRGEQFF
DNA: TGTGCCAGCAGCTCCCCAGGGGTTCGGGGTGAGCAGTTCTTC

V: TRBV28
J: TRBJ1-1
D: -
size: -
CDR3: CASTLGGTEAFF
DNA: TGTGCCAGCACCCTTGGAGGCACTGAAGCTTTCTTT

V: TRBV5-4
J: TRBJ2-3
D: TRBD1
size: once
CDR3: CASSLGPGQGADTQYF
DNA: TGTGCCAGCAGCTTGGGGCCCGGACAGGGTGCAGATACGCAGTATTTT

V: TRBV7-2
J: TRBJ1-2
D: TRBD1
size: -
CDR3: CASSSDRGLGYTF
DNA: TGTGCCAGCAGCTCGGACAGGGGGTTGGGCTACACCTTC

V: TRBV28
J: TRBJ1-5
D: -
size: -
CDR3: CASSFFRLRFDQPQHF
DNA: TGTGCCAGCAGTTTCTTTCGTTTGAGGTTTGATCAGCCCCAGCATTTT

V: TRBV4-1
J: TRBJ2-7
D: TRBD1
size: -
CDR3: CASSRWLGTEAYEQYF
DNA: TGCGCCAGCAGCCGCTGGCTTGGGACAGAGGCCTACGAGCAGTACTTC

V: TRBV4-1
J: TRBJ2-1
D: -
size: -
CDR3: CASSQDGGGGYEQFF
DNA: TGCGCCAGCAGCCAAGATGGGGGAGGGGGCTATGAGCAGTTCTTC

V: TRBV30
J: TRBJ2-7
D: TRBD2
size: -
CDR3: CAWSAVAGRAYEQYF
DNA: TGTGCCTGGAGTGCGGTAGCGGGAAGGGCCTACGAGCAGTACTTC

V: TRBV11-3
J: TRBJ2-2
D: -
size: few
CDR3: CASSLITVGQFAGELFF
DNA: TGTGCCAGCAGCTTAATAACCGTCGGACAATTTGCCGGGGAGCTGTTTTTT

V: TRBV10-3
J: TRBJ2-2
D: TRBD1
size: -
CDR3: CAISGRDRGPDGGSGELFF
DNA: TGTGCCATCAGTGGCCGGGACAGGGGTCCCGATGGCGGTTCCGGGGAGCTGTTTTTT

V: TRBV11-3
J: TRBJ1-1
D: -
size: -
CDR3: CASSRRNTEAFF
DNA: TGTGCCAGCAGCCGGCGTAACACTGAAGCTTTCTTT

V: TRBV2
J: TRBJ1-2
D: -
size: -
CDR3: CASSEGDNYGYTF
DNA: TGTGCCAGCAGTGAAGGGGATAACTATGGCTACACCTTC

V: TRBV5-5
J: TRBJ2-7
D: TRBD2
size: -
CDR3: CASSLGLAGIYEQYF
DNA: TGTGCCAGCAGCTTGGGACTAGCGGGAATTTACGAGCAGTACTTC

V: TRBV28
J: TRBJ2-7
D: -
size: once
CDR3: CAILSTSSYEQYF
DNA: TGTGCCATCCTCTCGACAAGCTCCTACGAGCAGTACTTC

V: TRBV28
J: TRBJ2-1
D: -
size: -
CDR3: CASKKEPGAGYEQFF
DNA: TGTGCCAGCAAAAAAGAACCGGGAGCCGGGTATGAGCAGTTCTTC

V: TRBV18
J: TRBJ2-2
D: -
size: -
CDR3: CASSPGEDTGELFF
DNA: TGTGCCAGCTCACCAGGGGAGGACACCGGGGAGCTGTTTTTT

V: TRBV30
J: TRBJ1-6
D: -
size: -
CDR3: CAWSRRGNSPLHF
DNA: TGTGCCTGGAGCCGGCGTGGGAATTCACCCCTCCACTTT

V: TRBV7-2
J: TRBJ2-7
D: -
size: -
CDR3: CASSYQRLARAYEQYF
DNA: TGTGCCAGCAGTTACCAGCGGCTAGCGAGAGCCTACGAGCAGTACTTC

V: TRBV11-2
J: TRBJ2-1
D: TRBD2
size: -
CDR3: CASRETSYEQFF
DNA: TGTGCCAGCAGGGAGACTAGCTACGAGCAGTTCTTC

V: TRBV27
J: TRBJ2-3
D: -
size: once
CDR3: CASSPGTVSTDTQYF
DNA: TGTGCCAGCAGTCCGGGGACGGTGAGCACAGATACGCAGTATTTT

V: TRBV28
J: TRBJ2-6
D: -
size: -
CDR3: CASRPIRQFSGANVLTF
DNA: TGTGCCAGCAGACCCATACGACAGTTCTCTGGGGCCAACGTCCTGACTTTC

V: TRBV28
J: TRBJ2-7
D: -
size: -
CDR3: CASTSGARNYEQYF
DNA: TGTGCCAGCACCTCAGGGGCTCGGAACTACGAGCAGTACTTC

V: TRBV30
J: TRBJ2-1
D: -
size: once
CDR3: CAWTLGNEQFF
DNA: TGTGCCTGGACCTTAGGGAATGAGCAGTTCTTC

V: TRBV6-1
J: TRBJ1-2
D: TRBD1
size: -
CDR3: CASRGQEIYGYTF
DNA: TGTGCCAGCAGGGGACAGGAGATCTATGGCTACACCTTC